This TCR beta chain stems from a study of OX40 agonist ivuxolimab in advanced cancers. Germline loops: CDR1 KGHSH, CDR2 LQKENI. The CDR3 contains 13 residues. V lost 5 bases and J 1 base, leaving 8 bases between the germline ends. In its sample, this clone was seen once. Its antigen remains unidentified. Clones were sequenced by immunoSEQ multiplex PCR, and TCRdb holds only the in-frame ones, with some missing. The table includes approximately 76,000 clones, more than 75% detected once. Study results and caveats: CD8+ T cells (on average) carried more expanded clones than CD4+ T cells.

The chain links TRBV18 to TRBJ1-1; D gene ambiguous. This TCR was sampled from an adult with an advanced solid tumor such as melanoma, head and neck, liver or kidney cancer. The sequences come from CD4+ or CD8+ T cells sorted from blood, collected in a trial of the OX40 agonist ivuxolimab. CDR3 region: CASSSSENTEAFF. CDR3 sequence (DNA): TGTGCCAGCTCATCCTCAGAGAACACTGAAGCTTTCTTT.